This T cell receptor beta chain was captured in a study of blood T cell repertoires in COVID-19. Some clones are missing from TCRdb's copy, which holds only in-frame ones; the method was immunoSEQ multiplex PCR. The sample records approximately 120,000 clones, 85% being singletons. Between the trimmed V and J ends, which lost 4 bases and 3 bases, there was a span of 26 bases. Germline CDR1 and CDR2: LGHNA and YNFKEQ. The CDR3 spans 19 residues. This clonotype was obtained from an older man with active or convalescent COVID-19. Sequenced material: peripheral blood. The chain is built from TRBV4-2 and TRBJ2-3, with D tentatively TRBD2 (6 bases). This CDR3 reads CASSRSLASREVKTDTQYF. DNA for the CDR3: TGTGCCAGCAGCCGTTCGTTAGCCTCGAGGGAGGTTAAAACAGATACGCAGTATTTT.